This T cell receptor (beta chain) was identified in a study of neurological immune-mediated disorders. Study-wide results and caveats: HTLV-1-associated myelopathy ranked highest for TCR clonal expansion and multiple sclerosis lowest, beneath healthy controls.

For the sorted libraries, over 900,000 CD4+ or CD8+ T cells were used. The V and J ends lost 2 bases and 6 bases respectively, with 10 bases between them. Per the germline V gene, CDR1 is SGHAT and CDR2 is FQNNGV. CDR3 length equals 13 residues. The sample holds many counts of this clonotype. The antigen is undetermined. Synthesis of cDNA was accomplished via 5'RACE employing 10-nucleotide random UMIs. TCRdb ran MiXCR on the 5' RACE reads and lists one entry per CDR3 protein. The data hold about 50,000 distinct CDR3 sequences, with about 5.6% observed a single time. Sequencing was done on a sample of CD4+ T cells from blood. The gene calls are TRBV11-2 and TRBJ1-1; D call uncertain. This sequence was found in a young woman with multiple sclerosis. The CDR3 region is CASSLTSLAEAFF. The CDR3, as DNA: TGTGCCAGCAGCTTAACATCCCTCGCTGAAGCTTTCTTT. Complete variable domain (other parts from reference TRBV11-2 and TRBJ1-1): EAGVAQSPRYKIIEKRQSVAFWCNPISGHATLYWYQQILGQGPKLLIQFQNNGVVDDSQLPKDRFSAERLKGVDSTLKIQPAKLEDSAVYLCASSLTSLAEAFFGQGTRLTVV.